This note documents a single TCR beta chain sequence. This clone's antigen is unknown. No base quality information exists; no much larger clone differs at one position. Library creation used PCR. TCRdb shows the sequencer as Illumina HiSeq 2500. Unique molecular identifiers were incorporated into TCR beta cDNA libraries to reduce PCR and sequencing biases. Every 1 to 10 million input T cells yielded about 500,000 cDNA molecules, meaning each molecule approximated one T cell. The patient libraries were prepared and sequenced with the same protocol used for the earlier healthy control dataset. Within a given batch, samples were prepared together, multiplexed and sequenced on the same HiSeq lane. The authors processed their data as follows. Raw barcoded reads were processed with MIGEC, and single-read molecular identifier groups were discarded before consensus assembly and CDR3 extraction. Clonotype tables were post-analysed with VDJtools, normalizing diversity by down-sampling all datasets to the smallest sample size. In repertoire overlap clustering, CDR3 amino acid sequences, but not nucleotide sequences, were matched to correct batch-related cross-sample contamination. The public reads were run again by TCRdb, first through fastp at Q25 and then through MiXCR, and only productive beta chains were kept. When rows share a CDR3 protein, they turn into one entry using the most common DNA and genes. TCRdb's processing, not the study's, gives the V and J calls here. This sample has 750,000 to 950,000 distinct CDR3 sequences in its table, and approximately 44% of those were observed once. The ten largest clones add up to 4.9% of the sample.

The data derive from a study of post-analysis software for immune sequencing data (dated by TCRdb to between 2015 and 2016). Background for the entire study: Recorded disease courses included relapsing-remitting, secondary progressive and progressive-relapsing multiple sclerosis, with some patients lacking subtype annotation. Patient repertoires were compared against 11 previously published healthy control repertoires from donors aged roughly 6 to 28 years. A subset of samples was prepared in parallel using single-end sample barcoding, then pooled and co-amplified after Illumina adapter ligation.

Summary of the overall study and its limitations: Multiple sclerosis patients had significantly lower normalized Chao1 diversity than controls, a result that suggests substantial peripheral T-cell clonal expansion. Significantly higher frequencies in patients than in controls were found for about five TRBV segments, including TRBV5-6, TRBV5-1 and TRBV20-1. When samples were clustered directly using the F measure, samples prepared in the same batch co-clustered strongly, which prompted a batch-effect correction. The multiple sclerosis patient group was slightly younger than the control group.

TCR beta repertoires were profiled from peripheral blood of under 15 young patients with multiple sclerosis to demonstrate the VDJtools post-analysis software. The multiple sclerosis patients were children and adolescents between about 6 and 16 years of age. V gives up 2 bases and J gives up 7 bases, and the segment between their germline ends measures 12 bases. CDR1 and CDR2 are drawn from the germline V gene (reference sequence): LGHDT, YNNKEL. Including cysteine and phenylalanine, the CDR3 has 15 amino acids. The entry retains the CDR3 DNA only, 45 bases that are in frame from base 1. This TCR came from a girl aged 10-17 years with multiple sclerosis. Recombination linked TRBV3-1 to TRBJ1-6; the D gene is unclear. The sample comprised blood. The CDR3 amino acid sequence is: CASSQPYSSNSPLHF. The nucleotide sequence reads as follows: TGTGCCAGCAGCCAACCTTACAGCAGCAATTCACCCCTCCACTTT.